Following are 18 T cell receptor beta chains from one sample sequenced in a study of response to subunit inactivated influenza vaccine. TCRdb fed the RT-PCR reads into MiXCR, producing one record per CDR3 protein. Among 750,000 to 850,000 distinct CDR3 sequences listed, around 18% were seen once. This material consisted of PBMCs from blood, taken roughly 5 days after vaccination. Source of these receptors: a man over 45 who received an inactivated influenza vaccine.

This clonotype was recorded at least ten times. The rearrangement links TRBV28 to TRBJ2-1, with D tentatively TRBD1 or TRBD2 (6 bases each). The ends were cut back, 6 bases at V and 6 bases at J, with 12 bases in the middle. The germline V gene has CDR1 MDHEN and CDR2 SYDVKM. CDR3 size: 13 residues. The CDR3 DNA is TGTGCCAGCAGACCTGAGGGGGGCAATGAGCAGTTCTTC. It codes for CASRPEGGNEQFF.

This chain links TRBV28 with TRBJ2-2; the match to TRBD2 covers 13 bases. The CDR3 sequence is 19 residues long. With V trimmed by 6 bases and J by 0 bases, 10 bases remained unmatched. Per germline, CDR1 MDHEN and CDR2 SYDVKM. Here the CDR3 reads CASRATRLAGGTNTGELFF. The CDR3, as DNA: TGTGCCAGCAGAGCTACTCGACTAGCGGGAGGAACGAACACCGGGGAGCTGTTTTTT.

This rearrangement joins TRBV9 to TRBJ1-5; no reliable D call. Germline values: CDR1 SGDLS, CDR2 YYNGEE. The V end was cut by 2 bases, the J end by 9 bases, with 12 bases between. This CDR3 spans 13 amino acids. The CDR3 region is CASSVEPRSPQHF. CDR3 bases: TGTGCCAGCAGCGTTGAACCTAGGTCGCCCCAGCATTTT.

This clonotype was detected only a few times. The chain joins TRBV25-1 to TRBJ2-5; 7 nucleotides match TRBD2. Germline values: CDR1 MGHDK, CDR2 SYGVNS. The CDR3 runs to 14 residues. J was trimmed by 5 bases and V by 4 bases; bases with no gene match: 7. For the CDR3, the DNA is TGTGCCAGCAGTGCCGAAGCGGGGAGGGAGACCCAGTACTTC. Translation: CASSAEAGRETQYF.

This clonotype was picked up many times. The CDR3 DNA sequence: TGTGCCAGCAGCTTAGTGATAGCGGGAGAGTCCTACGAGCAGTACTTC. It encodes CASSLVIAGESYEQYF. The V call is TRBV11-2, the J call TRBJ2-7, with TRBD2 matching 9 bases. Germline-derived CDR1 and CDR2 are SGHAT and FQNNGV. The CDR3 spans 16 residues. V trimming: 1 base; J trimming: 1 base; junction bases outside the gene matches: 5.

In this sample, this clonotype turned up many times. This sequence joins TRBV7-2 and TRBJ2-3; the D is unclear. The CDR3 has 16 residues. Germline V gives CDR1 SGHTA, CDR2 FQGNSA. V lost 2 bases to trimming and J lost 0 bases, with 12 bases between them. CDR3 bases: TGTGCCAGCAGCTTACACTCGACGATAAGCACAGATACGCAGTATTTT. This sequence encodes CASSLHSTISTDTQYF.

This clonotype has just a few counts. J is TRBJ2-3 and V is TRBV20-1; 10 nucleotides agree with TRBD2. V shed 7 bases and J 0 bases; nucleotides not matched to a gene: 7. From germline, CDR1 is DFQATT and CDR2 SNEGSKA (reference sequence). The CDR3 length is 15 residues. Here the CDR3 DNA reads TGCAGTGGCAGGGTGACTAGCGGGAGCACAGATACGCAGTATTTT. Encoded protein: CSGRVTSGSTDTQYF.

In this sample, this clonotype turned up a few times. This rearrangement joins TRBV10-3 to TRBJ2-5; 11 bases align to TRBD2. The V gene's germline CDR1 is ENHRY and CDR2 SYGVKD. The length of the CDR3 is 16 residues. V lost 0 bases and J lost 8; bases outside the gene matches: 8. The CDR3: CAISESSLAGGGTQYF. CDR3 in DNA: TGTGCCATCAGTGAGTCGAGCCTAGCGGGGGGCGGTACCCAGTACTTC.

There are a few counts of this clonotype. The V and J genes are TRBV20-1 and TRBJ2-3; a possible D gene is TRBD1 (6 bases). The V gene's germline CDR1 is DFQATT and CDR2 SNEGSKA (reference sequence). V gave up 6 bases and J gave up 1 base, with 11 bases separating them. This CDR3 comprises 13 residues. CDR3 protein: CSAPPGGTDTQYF. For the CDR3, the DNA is TGCAGTGCCCCTCCAGGGGGCACAGATACGCAGTATTTT.

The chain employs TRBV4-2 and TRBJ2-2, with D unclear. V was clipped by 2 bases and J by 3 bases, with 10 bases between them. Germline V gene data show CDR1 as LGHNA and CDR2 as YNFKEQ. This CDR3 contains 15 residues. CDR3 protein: CASSQWPKYTGELFF. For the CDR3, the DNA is TGTGCCAGCAGCCAATGGCCGAAATACACCGGGGAGCTGTTTTTT.

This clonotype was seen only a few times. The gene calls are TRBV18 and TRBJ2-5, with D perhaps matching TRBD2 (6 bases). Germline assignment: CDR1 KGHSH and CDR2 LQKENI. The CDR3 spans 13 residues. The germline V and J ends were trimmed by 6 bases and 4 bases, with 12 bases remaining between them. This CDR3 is CASSQGLTETQYF. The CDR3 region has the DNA TGTGCCAGCTCGCAAGGACTAACAGAGACCCAGTACTTC.

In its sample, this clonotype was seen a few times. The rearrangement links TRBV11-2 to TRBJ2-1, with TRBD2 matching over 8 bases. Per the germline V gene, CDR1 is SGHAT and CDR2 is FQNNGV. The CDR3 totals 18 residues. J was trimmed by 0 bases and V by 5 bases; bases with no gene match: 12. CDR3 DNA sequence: TGTGCCAGCAGCCCACTGTGGGCGGGAGGAATCTCCTACAATGAGCAGTTCTTC. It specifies CASSPLWAGGISYNEQFF. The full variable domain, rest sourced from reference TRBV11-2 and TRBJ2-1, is EAGVAQSPRYKIIEKRQSVAFWCNPISGHATLYWYQQILGQGPKLLIQFQNNGVVDDSQLPKDRFSAERLKGVDSTLKIQPAKLEDSAVYLCASSPLWAGGISYNEQFFGPGTRLTVL.

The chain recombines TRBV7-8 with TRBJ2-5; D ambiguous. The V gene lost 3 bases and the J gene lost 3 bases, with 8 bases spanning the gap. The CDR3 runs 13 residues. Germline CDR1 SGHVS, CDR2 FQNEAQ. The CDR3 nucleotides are TGTGCCAGCAGCTTTAGTCGGGAAGAGACCCAGTACTTC. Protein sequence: CASSFSREETQYF.

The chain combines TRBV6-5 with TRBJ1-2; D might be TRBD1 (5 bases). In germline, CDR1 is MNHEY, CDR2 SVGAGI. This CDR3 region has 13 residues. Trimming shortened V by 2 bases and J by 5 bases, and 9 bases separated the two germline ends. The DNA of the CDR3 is TGTGCCAGCAGTTACGACAGTTCATATGGCTACACCTTC. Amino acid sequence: CASSYDSSYGYTF.

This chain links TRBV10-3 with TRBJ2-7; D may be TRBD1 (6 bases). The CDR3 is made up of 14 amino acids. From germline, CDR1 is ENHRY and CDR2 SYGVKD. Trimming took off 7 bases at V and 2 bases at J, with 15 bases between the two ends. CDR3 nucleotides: TGTGCCATCAAATCAGGGGAATGGCCCTACGAGCAGTACTTC. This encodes CAIKSGEWPYEQYF.

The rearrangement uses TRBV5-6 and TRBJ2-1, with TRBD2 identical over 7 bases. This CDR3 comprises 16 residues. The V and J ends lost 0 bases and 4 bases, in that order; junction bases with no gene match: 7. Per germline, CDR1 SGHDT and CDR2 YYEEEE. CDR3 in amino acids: CASSLVGSGPYNEQFF. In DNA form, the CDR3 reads TGTGCCAGCAGCTTGGTTGGTAGCGGGCCGTACAATGAGCAGTTCTTC.

The chain's CDR3 is CASREQGAVETQYF. CDR3 nucleotide sequence: TGTGCCAGCAGAGAACAGGGGGCTGTAGAGACCCAGTACTTC. The chain carries TRBV2 and TRBJ2-5, with TRBD1 matching over 9 bases. CDR1 and CDR2 from the germline V gene are SNHLY and FYNNEI. The CDR3 is 14 residues long. The ends lost 6 bases at V and 4 bases at J; junction bases unmatched: 6.

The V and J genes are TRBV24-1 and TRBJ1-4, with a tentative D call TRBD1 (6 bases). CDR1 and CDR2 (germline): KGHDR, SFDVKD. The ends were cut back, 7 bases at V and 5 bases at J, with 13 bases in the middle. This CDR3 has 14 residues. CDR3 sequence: CATSAGGPNEKLFF. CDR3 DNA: TGTGCCACCAGCGCCGGGGGGCCAAATGAAAAACTGTTTTTT.